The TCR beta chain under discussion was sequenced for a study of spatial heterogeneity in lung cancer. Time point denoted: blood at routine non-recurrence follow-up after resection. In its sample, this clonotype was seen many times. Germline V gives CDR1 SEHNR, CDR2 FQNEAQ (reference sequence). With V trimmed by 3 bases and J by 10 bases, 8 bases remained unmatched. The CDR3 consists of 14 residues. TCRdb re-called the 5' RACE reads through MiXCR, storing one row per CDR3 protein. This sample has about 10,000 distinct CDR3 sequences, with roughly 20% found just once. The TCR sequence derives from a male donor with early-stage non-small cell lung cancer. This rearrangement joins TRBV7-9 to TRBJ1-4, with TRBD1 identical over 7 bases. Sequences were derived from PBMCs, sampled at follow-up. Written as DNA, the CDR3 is TGTGCCAGCAGCTTGCCGACAGGGACGGCAAAACTGTTTTTT. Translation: CASSLPTGTAKLFF.